The 22 T cell receptor beta chains reported below all come from one sample, sequenced in a study of cytomegalovirus exposure and HLA in healthy donors. Vbeta (60) and Jbeta (13) primers were used in the PCR. Only in-frame clones appear in the TCRdb table, and some are missing; sequencing was by immunoSEQ multiplex PCR. The data contain approximately 110,000 clones, around 86% of them singletons. What was sequenced was PBMCs. The source is a man younger than 40 in good health and CMV-seropositive.

The CDR3 is CASSSSVDTQYF. The CDR3 DNA reads as TGTGCCAGCAGTTCTAGCGTAGATACGCAGTATTTT. The chain combines TRBV28 with TRBJ2-3; D perhaps matches TRBD2 (6 bases). The CDR3 sequence is 12 residues long. The V gene lost 4 bases and the J gene lost 5 bases, with 7 bases spanning the gap. From germline, CDR1 is MDHEN and CDR2 SYDVKM.

The chain links TRBV4-1 to TRBJ2-1, with a tentative D call TRBD2 (5 bases). Trimming removed 0 bases from V and 10 bases from J, with 7 bases in between. Germline values: CDR1 MGHRA, CDR2 YSYEKL. This CDR3 contains 12 residues. CDR3 residues: CASSQDGREQFF. CDR3 nucleotides: TGCGCCAGCAGCCAAGATGGGAGAGAGCAGTTCTTC.

The chain employs TRBV28 and TRBJ2-1; D perhaps matches TRBD2 (6 bases). This CDR3 is 17 amino acids long. Per germline, CDR1 MDHEN and CDR2 SYDVKM. Trimming took 4 bases from V and 6 from J, leaving 22 bases between them. The CDR3 nucleotides read TGTGCCAGCAGTTCCTTTAGCGGTCTCTTAGGAACCAATGAGCAGTTCTTC. Residues: CASSSFSGLLGTNEQFF. Drawing the rest from reference TRBV28 and TRBJ2-1, the complete variable domain is DVKVTQSSRYLVKRTGEKVFLECVQDMDHENMFWYRQDPGLGLRLIYFSYDVKMKEKGDIPEGYSVSREKKERFSLILESASTNQTSMYLCASSSFSGLLGTNEQFFGPGTRLTVL.

The chain carries TRBV19 and TRBJ2-6; no reliable D call. Germline V gene data show CDR1 as LNHDA and CDR2 as SQIVND (reference sequence). CDR3 length: 15 residues. Trimming removed 6 bases at V and 0 bases at J, with 9 bases between. CDR3 nucleotide sequence: TGTGCCAGTAGCCTTGAGAGCTCTGGGGCCAACGTCCTGACTTTC. Its translation is CASSLESSGANVLTF.

CDR3 in amino acids: CASSVGSAGGSYEQYF. For the CDR3, the DNA is TGTGCCAGCAGCGTAGGATCAGCGGGGGGCTCCTACGAGCAGTACTTC. The chain employs TRBV9 and TRBJ2-7; 9 bases map to TRBD2. V shed 0 bases, J shed 0 bases, and the junction held 4 bases outside the gene matches. The germline V gene has CDR1 SGDLS and CDR2 YYNGEE. There are 16 residues in the CDR3.

The chain is built from TRBV29-1 and TRBJ1-2; 10 nucleotides line up with TRBD1. V lost 7 bases to trimming and J lost 6 bases; unmatched junction nucleotides: 11. CDR1 is SQVTM, CDR2 ANQGSEA, per germline. The CDR3 loop spans 14 amino acids. The CDR3 reads CSGLDRGFYDGYTF. The DNA of the CDR3 is TGCAGCGGGCTGGACAGGGGGTTTTATGATGGCTACACCTTC.

The table lists this clone with a count of one. V is TRBV29-1 and J is TRBJ1-1, with unresolved D. The germline V gene has CDR1 SQVTM and CDR2 ANQGSEA. The CDR3 is 13 residues long. V was clipped by 7 bases and J by 3 bases, with 15 bases between them. CDR3 in DNA: TGCAGCGCCACACGGGGAGTGGACACTGAAGCTTTCTTT. Its protein product is CSATRGVDTEAFF.

This sequence joins TRBV10-3 and TRBJ1-2; no definite D call. Trimming took 4 bases from V and 8 from J, leaving 17 bases between them. Germline-derived CDR1 and CDR2 are ENHRY and SYGVKD. This CDR3 is built from 14 residues. The CDR3 DNA is TGTGCCATCAGTGGAGGGTCGAGCGCCGCGGGCTACACCTTC. This sequence encodes CAISGGSSAAGYTF.

The chain carries TRBV18 and TRBJ1-1; 8 positions agree with TRBD1. Germline CDR1 KGHSH, CDR2 LQKENI. The CDR3 is made up of 16 amino acids. With 3 bases clipped from V and 7 bases from J, the junction kept 13 bases outside the gene matches. CDR3 residues: CASSPSGNQGAGEAFF. As DNA, the CDR3 is TGTGCCAGCTCACCGAGCGGAAACCAGGGGGCCGGTGAAGCTTTCTTT.

The rearrangement links TRBV19 to TRBJ1-6; 12 nucleotides line up with TRBD1. J gave up 7 bases and V 7 bases, and 2 bases lay outside the gene matches. CDR3 length equals 14 residues. The germline V gene has CDR1 LNHDA and CDR2 SQIVND (reference sequence). In DNA, the CDR3 is TGTGCCAGTATGGGGACAGGGGGCAATTCACCCCTCCACTTT. Its protein is CASMGTGGNSPLHF. The complete variable domain, with remaining parts taken from reference TRBV19 and TRBJ1-6, reads DGGITQSPKYLFRKEGQNVTLSCEQNLNHDAMYWYRQDPGQGLRLIYYSQIVNDFQKGDIAEGYSVSREKKESFPLTVTSAQKNPTAFYLCASMGTGGNSPLHFGNGTRLTVT.

The genes are TRBV18 and TRBJ1-5; D might be TRBD1 (6 bases). V shed 3 bases and J shed 7 bases, with 13 bases lying between them. From germline, CDR1 is KGHSH and CDR2 LQKENI. CDR3 length: 14 residues. CDR3 sequence reads: CASSPAGADQPQHF. The CDR3 coding sequence is TGTGCCAGCTCACCGGCAGGGGCAGACCAGCCCCAGCATTTT.

The sample holds a few counts of this clone. The chain links TRBV19 to TRBJ1-3; D remains unclear. The germline gives CDR1 LNHDA, CDR2 SQIVND (reference sequence). V lost 0 bases to trimming and J lost 4 bases, with 10 bases between them. This CDR3 has 15 amino acids. Here the CDR3 reads CASSIDRDPGNTIYF. CDR3 sequence (DNA): TGTGCCAGTAGTATAGACCGGGATCCAGGAAACACCATATATTTT.

The V call is TRBV7-2, the J call TRBJ2-1; TRBD2 matches 11 bases. The ends lost 1 base at V and 6 bases at J; junction bases unmatched: 8. CDR1 and CDR2 (germline): SGHTA, FQGNSA. There are 17 residues in the CDR3. CDR3 in DNA: TGTGCCAGCAGCTTAGAAAGGCTAGCGGGGGGTGCCAATGAGCAGTTCTTC. This gives the protein CASSLERLAGGANEQFF. The variable domain in full, completed from reference TRBV7-2 and TRBJ2-1, reads GAGVSQSPSNKVTEKGKDVELRCDPISGHTALYWYRQSLGQGLEFLIYFQGNSAPDKSGLPSDRFSAERTGGSVSTLTIQRTQQEDSAVYLCASSLERLAGGANEQFFGPGTRLTVL.

V is TRBV10-3 and J is TRBJ2-5; D perhaps matches TRBD2 (6 bases). Per germline, CDR1 ENHRY and CDR2 SYGVKD. V lost 6 bases to trimming and J lost 0 bases, with 17 bases between them. This CDR3 is 16 amino acids long. The CDR3 protein is CAIRTGQGLYQETQYF. The CDR3 nucleotides are TGTGCCATCAGGACGGGCCAGGGACTGTACCAAGAGACCCAGTACTTC.

The V call is TRBV27, the J call TRBJ2-5; 9 nucleotides line up with TRBD2. With 7 bases clipped from V and 4 bases from J, the junction kept 10 bases outside the gene matches. Germline CDR1 and CDR2: MNHEY and SMNVEV (reference sequence). CDR3 length: 15 amino acids. The CDR3 loop is CASTMRRGGRETQYF. The CDR3 nucleotides read TGTGCCAGCACAATGCGGCGGGGGGGCCGAGAGACCCAGTACTTC.

V gene TRBV7-9 combines with J gene TRBJ1-2; tentatively, D is TRBD1 (6 bases). Germline-derived CDR1 and CDR2 are SEHNR and FQNEAQ (reference sequence). The V and J ends lost 5 bases and 4 bases respectively, with 14 bases between them. The CDR3 extends over 14 amino acids. The DNA for the CDR3 is TGTGCCAGCAGCAAGGACAGCCGGTTCTATGGCTACACCTTC. Translated, it gives CASSKDSRFYGYTF.

This chain connects TRBV6-1 to TRBJ2-3; 7 nucleotides match TRBD1. J was trimmed by 1 base and V by 2 bases; bases with no gene match: 12. CDR3 length: 18 amino acids. Germline V gene data show CDR1 as MNHNS and CDR2 as SASEGT. The CDR3 nucleotides read TGTGCCAGCAGTGAAAGCCCACCCAGAAGGGGGCGCACAGATACGCAGTATTTT. It specifies CASSESPPRRGRTDTQYF.

This sequence joins TRBV28 and TRBJ1-2, with 8 positions matching TRBD1. This CDR3 contains 14 residues. Germline V gene lookup returns CDR1 MDHEN and CDR2 SYDVKM. The ends lost 3 bases at V and 1 base at J; junction bases unmatched: 1. DNA of the CDR3: TGTGCCAGCAGTTTCGGACAGGGTAACTATGGCTACACCTTC. Translation: CASSFGQGNYGYTF.

A single count supports this clone. The CDR3 coding sequence is TGTGCCAGCAGCTTGAAGACTAGCGGATACCAAGAGACCCAGTACTTC. Translated, it gives CASSLKTSGYQETQYF. V gene TRBV5-4 combines with J gene TRBJ2-5; 9 positions agree with TRBD2. Per germline, CDR1 SGHNT and CDR2 YYREEE (reference sequence). V lost 1 base to trimming and J lost 0 bases; unmatched junction nucleotides: 4. This CDR3 is built from 16 residues.

The rearrangement joins TRBV21-1 to TRBJ2-1; TRBD2, the D gene given by the table, was not confirmed from the DNA. TRBV21-1 is noted as a pseudogene. The CDR3 has 14 amino acids. CDR3 in amino acids: CASSATGKYNEQFF. The CDR3 DNA is TGTGCCAGCAGCGCTACGGGGAAATACAATGAGCAGTTCTTC.

The genes are TRBV10-2 and TRBJ2-2; no definite D call. V gave up 0 bases and J gave up 4 bases, with 6 bases separating them. This CDR3 spans 14 amino acids. Germline V CDR1 and CDR2: WSHSY, SAAADI. The DNA of the CDR3 is TGCGCCAGCAGTGAGTCCCCTCCCACCGGGGAGCTGTTTTTT. It specifies CASSESPPTGELFF.

The chain combines TRBV27 with TRBJ1-1, with a weak D call TRBD1 (5 bases). Trimming removed 4 bases at V and 5 bases at J, with 14 bases between. This CDR3 has 14 residues. CDR1 and CDR2 (germline): MNHEY, SMNVEV (reference sequence). The CDR3 reads CASSSPGGWTEAFF. As DNA, the CDR3 is TGTGCCAGCAGTTCGCCGGGGGGATGGACTGAAGCTTTCTTT.